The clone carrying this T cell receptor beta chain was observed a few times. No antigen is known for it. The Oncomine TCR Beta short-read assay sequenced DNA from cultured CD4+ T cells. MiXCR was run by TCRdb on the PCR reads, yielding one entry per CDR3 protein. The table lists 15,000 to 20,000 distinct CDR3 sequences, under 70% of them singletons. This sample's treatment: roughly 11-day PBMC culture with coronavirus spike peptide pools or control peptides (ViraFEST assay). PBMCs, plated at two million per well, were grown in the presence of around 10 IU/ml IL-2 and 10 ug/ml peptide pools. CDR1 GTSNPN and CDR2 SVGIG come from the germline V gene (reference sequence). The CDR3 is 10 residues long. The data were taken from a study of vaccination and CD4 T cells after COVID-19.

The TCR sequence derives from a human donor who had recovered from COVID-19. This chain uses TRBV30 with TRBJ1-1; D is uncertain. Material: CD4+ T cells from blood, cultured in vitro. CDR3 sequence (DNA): TGTGGGATATCCAGGCCTGAAGCTTTCTTT. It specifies CGISRPEAFF. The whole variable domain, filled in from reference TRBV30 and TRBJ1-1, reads SQTIHQWPATLVQPVGSPLSLECTVEGTSNPNLYWYRQAAGRGLQLLFYSVGIGQISSEVPQNLSASRPQDRQFILSSKKLLLSDSGFYLCGISRPEAFFGQGTRLTVV.